This record looks at one T cell receptor beta chain sequence and its context. The data derive from a study of blood T cell repertoires in COVID-19. Germline lookup yields CDR1 SGHTA and CDR2 FQGTGA. The CDR3 consists of 13 residues. V dropped 6 bases and J dropped 0 bases, with 8 bases sitting between them. Here immunoSEQ multiplex PCR was the method, and the copy in TCRdb shows in-frame clones only, minus some. The table lists 200,000 to 250,000 clones, 75% to 90% of them singletons. The chain combines TRBV7-3 with TRBJ1-1; TRBD1 is a possible D gene (6 bases). The specimen sequenced was peripheral blood. The origin of this receptor is a woman between 40 and 55 years old with acute or convalescent COVID-19. In nucleotides, the CDR3 is TGTGCCAGCAGTGAGGGGGTGAACACTGAAGCTTTCTTT. Translation gives CASSEGVNTEAFF.